This record looks at one TCR beta chain sequence and its context. The conserved phenylalanine or tryptophan is not found at the CDR3 terminus, so this likely reflects a read error. These data are taken from a study of CDR3 diversity in severe acne. Germline assignment: CDR1 SGHAT and CDR2 FQNNGV. The CDR3 is 17 residues long. Trimming took 1 base from V and 0 from J, leaving 16 bases between them. TCRdb redid the calling of the PCR reads with MiXCR, one entry per CDR3 protein. The repertoire holds more than 85,000 distinct CDR3 sequences, with about 48% as singletons. The chain couples TRBV11-2 to TRBJ2-7, with a tentative D call TRBD2 (7 bases). The sequence was collected from a male donor in good health, serving as a control. Sequences were obtained from blood. In nucleotides, the CDR3 is TGTGCCAGCAGCTTAGGCACCGGGGGGCTCGTCTCCTACGAGCAGTACCTC. This sequence encodes CASSLGTGGLVSYEQYL.